These 15 T cell receptor beta chains share one sample of origin, sequenced in a study of blood T cell repertoires in COVID-19. Repertoires were generated with immunoSEQ multiplex PCR, while TCRdb's copy carries only in-frame clones and drops some. The sample has roughly 330,000 clones, around four fifths seen once. Sequencing was carried out using peripheral blood. The receptor set was obtained from a woman aged 45-65 years with acute or convalescent COVID-19.

V usage is TRBV7-9 and J usage is TRBJ1-2, with 10 bases aligning to TRBD1. CDR3 length: 15 amino acids. The germline V gene has CDR1 SEHNR and CDR2 FQNEAQ (reference sequence). J lost 8 bases, V lost 3 bases, and 9 bases had no gene match. CDR3 residues: CASSLPGQGIGGYTF. The CDR3, as DNA: TGTGCCAGCAGCTTGCCGGGACAGGGGATAGGCGGCTACACCTTC.

J is TRBJ1-2 and V is TRBV24-1, with 9 bases matching TRBD1. Germline V gene sequence: CDR1 KGHDR, CDR2 SFDVKD. V lost 5 bases and J lost 5; bases outside the gene matches: 14. This CDR3 has 17 residues. This CDR3 is CATSGGLRGTGTYGYTF. The CDR3 DNA is TGTGCCACCAGTGGGGGCCTCCGGGGGACAGGGACTTATGGCTACACCTTC.

The genes are TRBV27 and TRBJ2-5, with 10 bases aligning to TRBD1. With 5 bases clipped from V and 1 base from J, the junction kept 4 bases outside the gene matches. This CDR3 has 15 residues. Germline values: CDR1 MNHEY, CDR2 SMNVEV (reference sequence). CDR3 region: CASSTRTGGQETQYF. In DNA form, the CDR3 reads TGTGCCAGCAGTACTCGGACAGGGGGCCAAGAGACCCAGTACTTC.

A note on this clone: The sample holds other DNA sequences that translate to the same CDR3. J is TRBJ2-7 and V is TRBV7-2, with TRBD2 as a possible D gene (6 bases). Germline V gene data show CDR1 as SGHTA and CDR2 as FQGNSA. The ends were cut back, 0 bases at V and 3 bases at J, with 6 bases in the middle. The CDR3 loop spans 13 amino acids. CDR3 nucleotides: TGTGCCAGCAGCTTAGCGGGGGGCTACGAGCAGTACGTC. Its translation is CASSLAGGYEQYV.

The chain joins TRBV7-2 to TRBJ2-1, with 8 bases that match TRBD1. This CDR3 spans 14 amino acids. With V trimmed by 2 bases and J by 5 bases, 2 bases remained unmatched. Germline CDR1 is SGHTA and CDR2 is FQGNSA. CDR3 protein: CASSLQQGDNEQFF. The CDR3 region has the DNA TGTGCCAGCAGCTTACAACAGGGGGACAATGAGCAGTTCTTC.

This sequence joins TRBV4-2 and TRBJ1-1, with D hard to call. CDR1 LGHNA and CDR2 YNFKEQ come from the germline V gene. Trimming removed 1 base at V and 1 base at J, with 7 bases between. CDR3 size: 14 residues. The CDR3 reads CASSQVEENTEAFF. The CDR3 DNA follows: TGTGCCAGCAGCCAAGTCGAGGAGAACACTGAAGCTTTCTTT.

The chain carries TRBV3-1 (or the pseudogene TRBV3-2) and TRBJ1-1; unclear D gene. The CDR3 loop spans 13 amino acids. From germline, CDR1 is LGHDT and CDR2 YNNKEL (reference sequence). Deletions cut 4 bases from V and 3 bases from J, with 9 bases between. CDR3 DNA: TGTGCCAGCAGCCCGAGGTCCGACACTGAAGCTTTCTTT. Protein product: CASSPRSDTEAFF.

The V gene is TRBV5-6, the J gene TRBJ1-1, with TRBD1 matching over 10 bases. V shed 5 bases and J 2 bases; nucleotides not matched to a gene: 9. Germline loops: CDR1 SGHDT, CDR2 YYEEEE. The CDR3 consists of 16 residues. DNA of the CDR3: TGTGCCAGCAGGCCCGGGACAGGGGCATCAAACACTGAAGCTTTCTTT. Translated: CASRPGTGASNTEAFF.

The genes are TRBV5-1 and TRBJ1-2; 10 nucleotides agree with TRBD1. J lost 4 bases, V lost 2 bases, and 5 bases had no gene match. CDR3 size: 15 residues. Germline assignment: CDR1 SGHRS and CDR2 YFSETQ. The CDR3: CASSFGGQGFYGYTF. Here the CDR3 DNA reads TGCGCCAGCAGCTTTGGGGGACAGGGGTTCTATGGCTACACCTTC.

V gene TRBV2 combines with J gene TRBJ1-4, with 7 bases aligning to TRBD1. The CDR3 length is 15 residues. Germline V gene data show CDR1 as SNHLY and CDR2 as FYNNEI. Trimming removed 6 bases from V and 7 bases from J; junction bases left unmatched: 11. The CDR3 bases are TGTGCCAGCAGCCCCTTAGTGACAGGGAGTGAAAAACTGTTTTTT. Translating gives CASSPLVTGSEKLFF.

This chain connects TRBV7-3 to TRBJ2-3; perhaps TRBD2 as D (6 bases). This CDR3 contains 13 residues. V lost 3 bases, J lost 6 bases, and 10 bases lay in between. Looked up from germline, CDR1 is SGHTA and CDR2 is FQGTGA. The CDR3 sequence is CASSFRERDTQYF. The CDR3 nucleotides read TGTGCCAGCAGCTTTCGGGAGCGGGATACGCAGTATTTT.

Worth noting for this clone: Other DNA sequences of this sample code for an identical CDR3. The V gene is TRBV5-1, the J gene TRBJ1-2; tentatively, D is TRBD1 (5 bases). Germline V CDR1 and CDR2: SGHRS, YFSETQ. The CDR3 sequence is 12 residues long. V gave up 0 bases and J gave up 8 bases, with 8 bases separating them. Here the CDR3 reads CASSLGQGGYTF. In nucleotides, the CDR3 is TGCGCCAGCAGCTTGGGGCAGGGCGGCTACACCTTC.

The J gene is TRBJ2-3, the V gene TRBV7-3, with 9 bases lining up with TRBD1. This CDR3 comprises 15 residues. Trimming at V came to 5 bases and at J to 1 base, leaving 4 bases not matched to a gene. Germline CDR1 and CDR2: SGHTA and FQGTGA. CDR3 amino acids: CASSGWTGGTDTQYF. CDR3 bases: TGTGCCAGCAGCGGCTGGACAGGGGGCACAGATACGCAGTATTTT.

The chain recombines TRBV5-1 with TRBJ2-1; TRBD2 might be the D (6 bases). There are 15 residues in the CDR3. The ends were cut back, 0 bases at V and 2 bases at J, with 9 bases in the middle. The V gene's germline CDR1 is SGHRS and CDR2 YFSETQ. Here the CDR3 reads CASSLVAGTYNEQFF. CDR3 coding DNA: TGCGCCAGCAGCTTGGTCGCGGGAACCTACAATGAGCAGTTCTTC.

The chain links TRBV5-1 to TRBJ1-1; tentative D call: TRBD1 (6 bases). The CDR3 is 15 amino acids. From germline, CDR1 is SGHRS and CDR2 YFSETQ. With 2 bases removed from V and 3 bases from J, the gap between germline ends came to 14 bases. CDR3 amino acids: CASSFSGRGDTEAFF. The DNA of the CDR3 is TGCGCCAGCAGCTTCTCCGGGAGGGGGGACACTGAAGCTTTCTTT.